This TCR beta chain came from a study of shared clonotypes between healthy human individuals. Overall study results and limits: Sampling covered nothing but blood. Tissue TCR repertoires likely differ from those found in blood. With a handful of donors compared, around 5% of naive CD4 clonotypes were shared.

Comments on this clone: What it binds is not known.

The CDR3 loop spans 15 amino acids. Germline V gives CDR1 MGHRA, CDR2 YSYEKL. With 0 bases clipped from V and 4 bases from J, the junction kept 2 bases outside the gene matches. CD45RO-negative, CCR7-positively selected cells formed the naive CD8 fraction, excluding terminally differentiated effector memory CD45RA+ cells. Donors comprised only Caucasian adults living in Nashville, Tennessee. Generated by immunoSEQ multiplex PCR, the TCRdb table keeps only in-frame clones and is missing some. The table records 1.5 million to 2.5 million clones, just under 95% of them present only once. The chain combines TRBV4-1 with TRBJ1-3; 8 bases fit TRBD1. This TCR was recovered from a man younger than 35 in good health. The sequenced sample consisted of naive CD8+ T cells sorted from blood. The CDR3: CASSQDRGQGNTIYF. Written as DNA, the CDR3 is TGCGCCAGCAGCCAAGACAGGGGGCAGGGAAACACCATATATTTT.